Listed here is a single T cell receptor (beta chain). This clone was seen only once. This clone's antigen is unknown. There are no base qualities to consult, and no much larger clone falls within one base. The data stem from a study of graft-versus-host responses after intestinal transplantation (dated by TCRdb to the early 2020s). Regarding the complete study: Recipients received multivisceral, liver-intestinal, or isolated intestinal transplants. Rather than being sequenced by the commercial service, samples from three later patients were sequenced in-house on an Illumina MiSeq and processed with MiXCR. A peak of at least 4% donor T cells among recipient peripheral blood mononuclear cells was the definition used for donor T cell macrochimerism. Bulk TCR-beta CDR3 sequencing was used to track graft-versus-host and host-versus-graft alloreactive T cell clones in the graft, circulation and bone marrow after intestinal transplantation. Every recipient was given anti-thymocyte globulin induction, then maintenance tacrolimus and steroids for roughly 3 years. A cohort of 24 intestinal transplant recipients, including one retransplant, was enrolled, and 3 patients lacking pretransplant specimens were excluded. Alloreactive clones were identified by sequencing pre-transplant mixed lymphocyte reaction products and comparing them with unstimulated pre-transplant donor and recipient T cells. The study at large found these results: In the allografts of patients with donor T cell macrochimerism, GvH to HvG T cell clonal ratios were high. GvH clones were found in recipient bone marrow, and some of the GvH clones appeared earlier in ileal mucosa or blood, which is consistent with an intestinal mucosal origin. Peak levels of circulating GvH clones were associated with declines in HvG clones early after transplant. The relatively low number and heterogeneity of intestinal transplant patients limited the conclusions.

According to the study, the label for this sample's time point signals: cells obtained before transplantation from donor or recipient. CD3+CD4+ and CD3+CD8+ populations were FACS-sorted from unstimulated pre-transplant donor and recipient cells taken from spleen or lymph nodes. V drops 1 base and J drops 5 bases, leaving 11 bases in between. CDR1 and CDR2, looked up from the germline V gene (reference sequence), are SEHNR and FQNEAQ. The CDR3 runs 14 residues from the cysteine to the phenylalanine. Here the CDR3 DNA is all that survives: 42 bases in frame from base 1. The method behind the library was the immunoSEQ multiplex PCR assay. For most patients, genomic DNA was isolated using the Qiagen DNeasy Blood and Tissue Kit and was shipped frozen to Adaptive Biotechnologies for TCR sequencing. Adaptive Biotechnologies carried out high-throughput TCR-beta CDR3 sequencing of genomic DNA for most patients. The source study handled its data this way. TCR sequencing data were retrieved from Adaptive's ImmunoSEQ software for some 19 patients, whereas a few other patients were processed with MiXCR and VDJtools. To correct CD4 versus CD8 sorting errors, sequences present in both subsets at a frequency ratio below 5:1 were removed. CDR3 nucleotide sequences shared between donor and recipient were removed because their origin could not be assigned. At least 2-fold expansion over unstimulated cells and a minimum CFSE-low frequency of 0.002% (template counts) or 0.001% (read counts) were required for clones to be classified as alloreactive. Mappable clones were those detected in sequenced pre-transplant spleen, lymph node, or MLR CFSE-low populations of the donor or recipient. The cumulative frequency of alloreactive clones was calculated as a percentage of all sequences, weighted by copy number. Drawn from immuneACCESS, this table holds only the in-frame rearrangements with V and J called that TCRdb kept. Clones are partly lost; checked studies trace under half to an unresolved V gene and leave the rest unexplained. V, J and clone size were drawn from that table, and D and trimming were deduced from the DNA. Here the sample has 130,000 or so clones; around nine tenths occur a single time. The biggest ten clones account for around 0.15% of the sample.

This specimen consisted of unstimulated CD4+ T cells sorted from spleen or lymph node cells, obtained before intestinal transplant. Rearrangement joined TRBV7-9 to TRBJ1-2; perhaps TRBD1 is the D gene, with 6 bases matching. The origin of this receptor is a human donor who received an intestinal transplant. The CDR3 protein: CASSLGLGAYGYTF. The sequenced DNA: TGTGCCAGCAGCTTAGGATTGGGGGCGTATGGCTACACCTTC.